Shown below are 10 T cell receptor beta chains from a single sample sequenced in a study of cytomegalovirus exposure and HLA in healthy donors. The PCR ran on 60 Vbeta and 13 Jbeta primers. TCRdb's table, derived via immunoSEQ multiplex PCR, lists solely in-frame clones and lacks some. The sample yields fewer than 150,000 clones, over 70% seen once. Sequences were obtained from PBMCs. The origin of the receptors is a male donor in good health and CMV-seronegative.

V gene TRBV4-3 combines with J gene TRBJ2-1; possibly TRBD2 for D (6 bases). V dropped 0 bases and J dropped 6 bases, with 9 bases sitting between them. The CDR3 loop spans 14 amino acids. Germline values: CDR1 LGHNA, CDR2 YSLEER. The CDR3 nucleotides are TGCGCCAGCAGCCAAGATCTGGGGGGCAATGAGCAGTTCTTC. It yields the protein CASSQDLGGNEQFF.

This clone was counted once. This chain uses TRBV5-6 with TRBJ1-4; 7 positions match TRBD1. Germline CDR1 and CDR2: SGHDT and YYEEEE. V was pared by 3 bases and J by 5 bases, with 7 bases of the junction left unmatched. The CDR3 loop spans 15 amino acids. The CDR3 nucleotides read TGTGCCAGCAGCTGGCAAGGGGGCGCGAATGAAAAACTGTTTTTT. Encoded protein: CASSWQGGANEKLFF.

The genes are TRBV30 and TRBJ1-4; 7 positions agree with TRBD1. This CDR3 has 16 amino acids. Germline trimming cut 0 bases from V and 0 bases from J; bases unmatched to any gene: 4. Per germline, CDR1 GTSNPN and CDR2 SVGIG (reference sequence). The CDR3 spells CAWSVQGIATNEKLFF. The CDR3 DNA follows: TGTGCCTGGAGTGTACAGGGGATTGCAACTAATGAAAAACTGTTTTTT.

The rearrangement uses TRBV2 and TRBJ2-3, with TRBD2 matching 8 bases. The germline gives CDR1 SNHLY, CDR2 FYNNEI. V shed 6 bases and J 2 bases; nucleotides not matched to a gene: 4. CDR3 size: 14 residues. The CDR3 sequence is CASRVLAATDTQYF. The DNA for the CDR3 is TGTGCCAGCAGGGTACTAGCGGCCACAGATACGCAGTATTTT.

This rearrangement joins TRBV28 to TRBJ2-3; tentative D call: TRBD2 (5 bases). V was cut by 3 bases and J by 8 bases, with 9 bases left in between. The CDR3 loop spans 12 amino acids. Germline values: CDR1 MDHEN, CDR2 SYDVKM. Here the CDR3 DNA reads TGTGCCAGCAGTTTTGAGGGAGTTACGCAGTATTTT. The encoded protein is CASSFEGVTQYF.

This clone occurred once. This sequence joins TRBV5-1 and TRBJ1-1, with D tentatively TRBD1 (6 bases). The V gene's germline CDR1 is SGHRS and CDR2 YFSETQ. This CDR3 has 14 residues. Trimming pared 3 bases from V and 3 bases from J, leaving 12 bases between. The CDR3 region has the DNA TGCGCCAGCAGCTCCGCAGGGGCCCACACTGAAGCTTTCTTT. Its protein is CASSSAGAHTEAFF.

V gene TRBV28 combines with J gene TRBJ1-3, with D hard to call. The CDR3 has 14 residues. The V end was cut by 4 bases, the J end by 0 bases, with 7 bases between. Germline CDR1 reads MDHEN; CDR2 reads SYDVKM. The CDR3 reads CASSWAPSGNTIYF. For the CDR3, the DNA is TGTGCCAGCAGTTGGGCCCCCTCTGGAAACACCATATATTTT.

The V call is TRBV28, the J call TRBJ1-2; tentatively, D is TRBD1 (5 bases). Trimming removed 4 bases at V and 6 bases at J, with 18 bases between. The CDR3 loop spans 15 amino acids. From germline, CDR1 is MDHEN and CDR2 SYDVKM. CDR3 protein: CASSSPRDGRDGYTF. The CDR3 DNA is TGTGCCAGCAGTTCTCCCCGGGACGGGAGGGATGGCTACACCTTC.

The chain has TRBV6-6 and TRBJ1-5; 9 nucleotides agree with TRBD1. The germline CDR1 and CDR2 sequences are MNHNY and SVGAGI (reference sequence). V dropped 5 bases and J dropped 0; count of bases not matched to a gene: 5. The CDR3 covers 16 residues. The CDR3 bases are TGTGCCAGCAGTGTACGGACAGGGGATAGCAATCAGCCCCAGCATTTT. The encoded protein is CASSVRTGDSNQPQHF.

This chain uses TRBV28 with TRBJ1-5; D is ambiguous. The CDR3 totals 14 residues. In germline, CDR1 is MDHEN, CDR2 SYDVKM. Trimming removed 7 bases from V and 2 bases from J, with 12 bases in between. The CDR3 DNA follows: TGTGCCAGCACCGGGGTAGGAGGCAATCAGCCCCAGCATTTT. This codes for CASTGVGGNQPQHF. Combining the CDR3 with reference TRBV28 and TRBJ1-5 gives the whole variable domain DVKVTQSSRYLVKRTGEKVFLECVQDMDHENMFWYRQDPGLGLRLIYFSYDVKMKEKGDIPEGYSVSREKKERFSLILESASTNQTSMYLCASTGVGGNQPQHFGDGTRLSIL.